Sequencing of this T cell receptor (beta chain) was carried out in a study of CD8+CD57+ T cells in acquired aplastic anemia. Overall study findings and caveats: Patients and controls shared 25 to 30 CD8+ CDR3 sequences, which appeared highly expressed in patients and within their immunodominant clones.

This CDR3 is 13 amino acids long. Trimming shortened V by 6 bases and J by 4 bases, and 12 bases separated the two germline ends. CDR1 MNHNS and CDR2 SASEGT come from the germline V gene. Template material for TCR beta VDJ and CDR3 profiling consisted of genomic DNA. From the reads, TCRdb called clonotypes with MiXCR, one entry per CDR3 protein. Of more than 45,000 distinct CDR3 sequences in the sample, approximately 52% were seen once. As regards this clonotype: The target antigen is unknown.

Individuals selected for sequencing had exhibited CD8+CD57+ cell expansion on flow cytometry. The patients all had a severe acquired aplastic anemia diagnosis. The study sampled blood from patients who had received no therapy. The origin of this receptor is a human donor with aplastic anemia. The sequencing input was sorted CD4+, CD8+, or CD8+CD57+ T cells (not recorded which) from PBMCs. The gene calls are TRBV6-1 and TRBJ1-2; D is perhaps TRBD1 (5 bases). The CDR3 here is CASSADSLYGYTF. DNA for the CDR3: TGTGCCAGCAGCGCCGACAGCCTCTATGGCTACACCTTC.